The rows below give T cell receptor beta chains drawn from one sample of a study of spatial heterogeneity in lung cancer. TCRdb re-called the 5' RACE reads with MiXCR, one entry per CDR3 protein. The sample lists several thousand distinct CDR3 sequences; approximately 15% were seen once. Sequenced here: PBMCs, sampled at surgery. These receptors all stem from a male donor with early-stage non-small cell lung cancer. Both conserved end residues are part of each CDR3. The D gene is left open where the match is weak. Part of the rows lack a size; the others show once, few, many or a class for expanded clones.

TRBV7-2	TRBJ2-5	TRBD1	.	CASSLAPGQGENQETQYF	TGTGCCAGCAGCTTAGCCCCGGGACAGGGGGAAAACCAAGAGACCCAGTACTTC
TRBV6-5	TRBJ2-1	.	few	CATSSSYNEQFF	TGTGCCACCTCAAGCTCCTACAATGAGCAGTTCTTC
TRBV20-1	TRBJ2-5	TRBD2	many	CSARGLAGGLWETQYF	TGCAGTGCTAGAGGGCTAGCGGGGGGGCTATGGGAGACCCAGTACTTC
TRBV27	TRBJ2-7	TRBD1	medium-sized	CASSLLGLTGVGEQYF	TGTGCCAGCAGTCTCCTAGGTTTGACAGGGGTGGGTGAGCAGTACTTC
TRBV29-1	TRBJ1-2	.	medium-sized	CSGGGGTYGYTF	TGCAGCGGTGGTGGGGGTACCTATGGCTACACCTTC
TRBV7-8	TRBJ2-2	.	.	CASSAQGAGELFF	TGTGCCAGCAGCGCACAGGGTGCCGGGGAGCTGTTTTTT
TRBV5-1	TRBJ2-4	.	.	CASSLWRQGWAKNIQYF	TGCGCCAGCAGCTTGTGGCGTCAGGGCTGGGCCAAAAACATTCAGTACTTC
TRBV4-1	TRBJ1-6	.	few	CASSQVMPRSPSPLHF	TGCGCCAGCAGCCAAGTCATGCCGCGGAGTCCTTCACCCCTCCACTTT
TRBV2	TRBJ2-7	TRBD1	medium-sized	CASGGQQYEQYF	TGTGCCAGCGGGGGACAGCAATACGAGCAGTACTTC
TRBV10-3	TRBJ2-5	TRBD1	.	CAISRDREQTQYF	TGTGCCATCTCCCGGGACAGGGAACAGACCCAGTACTTC
TRBV2	TRBJ1-6	.	many	CASSSQYNSPLHF	TGTGCCAGCAGTAGTCAGTATAATTCACCCCTCCACTTT
TRBV6-6	TRBJ1-2	.	medium-sized	CSLRLGQGINYGYTF	TGTTCTCTTCGACTGGGGCAGGGGATTAACTATGGCTACACCTTC
TRBV20-1	TRBJ2-3	TRBD2	.	CSAAREGGPLDTQYF	TGCAGTGCTGCCCGGGAGGGGGGGCCTTTAGATACGCAGTATTTT
TRBV28	TRBJ2-1	.	.	CASLPGHRYNEQFF	TGTGCCAGCCTACCGGGACACAGATACAATGAGCAGTTCTTC
TRBV28	TRBJ1-2	.	.	CASSLNPSYGYTF	TGTGCCAGCAGTTTAAACCCAAGCTATGGCTACACCTTC
TRBV6-5	TRBJ1-1	.	.	CASSYMGDAEAFF	TGTGCCAGCAGTTACATGGGGGACGCTGAAGCTTTCTTT
TRBV19	TRBJ2-3	.	few	CASSTTGFTDTQYF	TGTGCCAGTAGTACGACAGGATTCACAGATACGCAGTATTTT
TRBV7-8	TRBJ1-6	TRBD1	many	CASSRDRPYNSPLHF	TGTGCCAGCAGCCGGGACAGACCTTATAATTCACCCCTCCACTTT
TRBV20-1	TRBJ1-5	TRBD1	.	CSASGGGQPQHF	TGCAGTGCATCAGGGGGAGGTCAGCCCCAGCATTTT
TRBV20-1	TRBJ2-7	.	many	CSAPGHGEYEQYF	TGCAGTGCTCCAGGGCACGGAGAGTACGAGCAGTACTTC
TRBV12-3/TRBV12-4	TRBJ2-7	.	.	CASSLGEVYEQYF	TGTGCCAGCAGCTTAGGGGAAGTATACGAGCAGTACTTC
TRBV6-2/TRBV6-3	TRBJ1-5	TRBD1	medium-sized	CASRDRGSNQPQHF	TGTGCCAGCAGAGACAGGGGTAGCAATCAGCCCCAGCATTTT
TRBV6-5	TRBJ1-2	.	medium-sized	CASSLQGYGYTF	TGTGCCAGCAGTTTACAGGGCTATGGCTACACCTTC
TRBV4-1	TRBJ2-7	.	medium-sized	CASSQESWERGEQYF	TGCGCCAGCAGCCAAGAGAGTTGGGAACGGGGCGAGCAGTACTTC
TRBV9	TRBJ1-2	.	medium-sized	CASSVLVNYGYTF	TGTGCCAGCAGCGTACTAGTAAACTATGGCTACACCTTC
TRBV2	TRBJ2-7	.	.	CASSDVWTVSYEQYF	TGTGCCAGCAGTGACGTATGGACAGTCTCCTACGAGCAGTACTTC
TRBV7-7	TRBJ2-7	.	medium-sized	CASSLGEAYEQYF	TGTGCTAGCAGCTTAGGCGAAGCCTACGAGCAGTACTTC
TRBV10-2	TRBJ2-3	TRBD2	.	CASSFTSGSTDTQYF	TGCGCCAGCAGTTTCACTAGCGGGAGCACAGATACGCAGTATTTT
TRBV20-1	TRBJ2-7	.	.	CSARDRQGHYEQYF	TGCAGTGCTAGAGATAGGCAGGGCCACTACGAGCAGTACTTC
TRBV12-3/TRBV12-4	TRBJ2-4	.	.	CASSLWGSKNIQYF	TGTGCCAGCAGTTTGTGGGGTTCCAAAAACATTCAGTACTTC
TRBV7-3	TRBJ2-1	.	few	CASSLSTGLGQDNEQFF	TGTGCCAGCAGCTTAAGCACCGGTCTAGGGCAGGACAATGAGCAGTTCTTC
TRBV10-1	TRBJ1-4	.	medium-sized	CASSDRPGPQEKLFF	TGCGCCAGCAGTGACCGGCCAGGCCCACAGGAAAAACTGTTTTTT
TRBV20-1	TRBJ2-1	TRBD2	medium-sized	CSALIAGGVYNEQFF	TGCAGTGCTCTTATAGCGGGGGGCGTGTACAATGAGCAGTTCTTC
TRBV7-3	TRBJ2-7	TRBD1	medium-sized	CASSSGTDYEQYF	TGTGCCAGCAGCTCCGGGACAGACTACGAGCAGTACTTC
TRBV6-2/TRBV6-3	TRBJ1-5	.	medium-sized	CASSYRQGWNQPQHF	TGTGCCAGCAGTTACCGGCAGGGCTGGAATCAGCCCCAGCATTTT
TRBV6-5	TRBJ2-1	TRBD1	many	CASSRGTGPWNEQFF	TGTGCCAGCAGTAGAGGGACAGGCCCGTGGAATGAGCAGTTCTTC
TRBV29-1	TRBJ1-1	TRBD1	medium-sized	CSVDRGSKTEAFF	TGCAGCGTGGACAGGGGATCGAAAACTGAAGCTTTCTTT
TRBV2	TRBJ1-5	.	medium-sized	CASSEGEGYSNQPQHF	TGTGCCAGCAGTGAAGGAGAGGGCTATAGCAATCAGCCCCAGCATTTT
TRBV5-5	TRBJ2-5	TRBD1	medium-sized	CASSKTGVQQETQYF	TGTGCCAGCAGCAAGACAGGGGTTCAGCAAGAGACCCAGTACTTC
TRBV2	TRBJ2-3	TRBD2	medium-sized	CASSGTSGGAYSADTQYF	TGTGCCAGCAGTGGGACTAGCGGGGGGGCCTATTCCGCAGATACGCAGTATTTT
TRBV18	TRBJ2-7	.	.	CASSPLTGTDSYEQYF	TGTGCCAGCTCACCATTGACAGGAACAGACTCCTACGAGCAGTACTTC
TRBV15	TRBJ2-7	.	many	CATSRVSSGEQYF	TGTGCCACCAGCAGAGTTAGCTCAGGCGAGCAGTACTTC
TRBV5-1	TRBJ1-5	.	few	CASSHNTQPQHF	TGCGCCAGCAGCCACAATACTCAGCCCCAGCATTTT
TRBV5-1	TRBJ2-1	TRBD2	medium-sized	CASSLAVGRPGLAGYNEQFF	TGCGCCAGCAGCTTGGCCGTTGGACGGCCGGGACTAGCGGGGTACAATGAGCAGTTCTTC
TRBV20-1	TRBJ2-7	.	medium-sized	CSATPESYEQYF	TGCAGTGCTACCCCAGAATCCTACGAGCAGTACTTC
TRBV20-1	TRBJ2-7	.	medium-sized	CSARDGSYEQYF	TGCAGTGCGAGGGACGGTTCCTACGAGCAGTACTTC
TRBV12-5	TRBJ2-7	.	medium-sized	CASVLEGPYEQYF	TGTGCTAGTGTCTTGGAGGGGCCCTACGAGCAGTACTTC
TRBV5-6	TRBJ2-7	TRBD1	medium-sized	CASSSLTRQGHEQYF	TGTGCCAGCAGCTCTTTGACCCGACAGGGCCACGAGCAGTACTTC
TRBV4-2	TRBJ2-1	TRBD2	medium-sized	CASSQPFGTSGHNEQFF	TGTGCCAGCAGCCAACCCTTCGGGACTAGCGGACACAATGAGCAGTTCTTC